The clone carrying this T cell receptor (beta chain) was seen many times. TCRdb redid the calling of the RT-PCR reads with MiXCR, one entry per CDR3 protein. This table holds about 170,000 distinct CDR3 sequences, about an eighth found once. This sample was included in a study of response to subunit inactivated influenza vaccine. Separately, the same data were catalogued under a study of T cells expressing NK-cell markers. Turning to that study: TCR beta libraries carry UMIs added by 5'RACE template switching.

The sequencing here drew on CD8+ T cells sorted from PBMCs, taken approximately 13 days after vaccination. The receptor was derived from a man aged 50-59 years who received an inactivated influenza vaccine.

CDR3 DNA: TGCAGCGCTCGGACTAGCCGCTCCTACGAGCAGTACTTC. It encodes CSARTSRSYEQYF. J is TRBJ2-7 and V is TRBV29-1; 8 bases are a match to TRBD2. V shed 7 bases, J shed 0 bases, and the junction held 5 bases outside the gene matches. The CDR3 has 13 amino acids. Germline assignment: CDR1 SQVTM and CDR2 ANQGSEA.